The sequence of this T cell receptor (beta chain) was determined in a study of T cells in Graves' hyperthyroidism and ophthalmopathy (dated 2019 in TCRdb). Turning to the overall study: Peripheral blood was sampled at the time of initial diagnosis, prior to any treatment. After sampling, hyperthyroidism patients received methimazole starting at 30 mg daily, and ophthalmopathy patients received high-dose intravenous methylprednisolone. The 95 to 100 discovery patients were randomly split 7:3 into training and test sets. According to the paper, TCR Vbeta CDR3 sequencing was carried out on over 130 peripheral blood samples, which came from around 43 ophthalmopathy, under 85 hyperthyroidism and approximately 17 progressor patients. To identify TCR V-J signatures that set the groups apart, the researchers used a discovery cohort of more than 95 patients, made up of around 40 with Graves' ophthalmopathy and about 59 with stable Graves' hyperthyroidism. In addition, the study compared T-cell repertoires in thyroid tissue and in blood from five to seven Graves' hyperthyroidism patients. Whether ophthalmopathy could be predicted prospectively was tested in an independent validation cohort made up of under 20 hyperthyroidism patients plus 17 patients who later progressed to ophthalmopathy.

This clonotype was picked up many times. The specificity of this receptor is unknown. Base qualities are not recorded, but no much larger clone differs from it by a single base. V sheds 4 bases and J sheds 3 bases, leaving 13 bases between their ends. From a lookup of the germline V gene, CDR1 and CDR2 are SGHRS and YFSETQ. From the cysteine through the phenylalanine, the CDR3 covers 14 amino acids. Of the read, only the CDR3 DNA is kept; its 42 bases are in frame from base 1. Ophthalmopathy patients had moderately to severely active disease, with a Clinical Activity Score of 3 or more, a NOSPECS grade of 4 or more, and a disease duration of less than 3 months. Any patient with an uncontrolled infection, another autoimmune disease, pregnancy or lactation was excluded. Diagnoses were based on clinical symptoms, serum thyroxine and TRAb, thyroid ultrasound and orbital computed tomography. PBMCs were isolated from more than 8 ml of fresh peripheral blood by Ficoll-Paque density gradient centrifugation. Total RNA was extracted using Trizol reagent, and RNA quality was assessed on an Agilent 2100 Bioanalyzer.

Amplification of TCR beta CDR3 regions was carried out from RNA transcripts. A first-round RT-PCR of the TCR CDR3 used the HTBI primer set with the Qiagen OneStep RT-PCR kit. A second multiplex PCR round built the libraries, followed by size selection and purification. Paired-end sequencing of the libraries was performed with 100 bp reads on an Illumina HiSeq2000. As for the original processing: SOAPnuke was used to process the raw data, throwing out any read that contained adapters or uncalled bases, had a mean Phred below 15, or lacked an exact constant-primer or identifier match. COPE v1.2.5 was used to merge the high-quality paired reads, and each unique nucleotide sequence was defined as a clonotype. MiTCR v1.1 was used to align clonotypes to the IMGT TRBV, TRBD and TRBJ reference segments. The analysis included only V-J combinations with a frequency above 0.0001, which together covered more than 98% of the repertoires. A TCS score was defined as the ratio between F50 (clonal expansion) and ExV (chaos), using BLOSUM62-based TCRdist between CDR3 peptides within each V-J. Welch's t-statistics and random forest reduced 450 to 600 V-J features to 13, which were used in a naive Bayes classifier (R e1071). Thyroid-blood repertoire similarity was quantified with the Morisita-Horn index. In TCRdb, the public reads were trimmed at Q25 with fastp and aligned with MiXCR, with productive beta chains retained. Each CDR3 protein appears once, grouped with its most common genes and DNA. The V and J calls come from TCRdb's annotation, not from the publication. This sample holds fewer than 750,000 distinct CDR3 sequences; about 15% were observed only once. The ten largest make up around 4% of the sample.

Overall study outcomes, separate from this receptor: A 13 V-J signature model separated ophthalmopathy from stable hyperthyroidism, with 87.88% sensitivity and just under 84% specificity in cross-validation and 80%/75% in testing. Most expanded thyroid clonotypes (frequency above 0.001) were also found in blood, which suggests that blood repertoires may mirror thyroid immune responses. Sample size was not statistically predetermined, and blinding of investigators to group allocation was not performed. In validation, progression to ophthalmopathy was predicted by the model with around 70% sensitivity and 72.22% specificity, a median of about 6.4 months before onset.

The receptor's source is a woman in her thirties or forties with Graves' ophthalmopathy. The material sequenced was blood. The rearranged segments are TRBV5-1 and TRBJ2-5, with a tentative D call of TRBD1 or TRBD2, each matching 5 bases. The CDR3 has the sequence CASSPGTAEETQYF. In nucleotides, the sequence is TGCGCCAGCAGCCCCGGGACGGCCGAAGAGACCCAGTACTTC. Where the CDR3 stops, the reference TRBV5-1 and TRBJ2-5 genes take over; the full variable domain is KAGVTQTPRYLIKTRGQQVTLSCSPISGHRSVSWYQQTPGQGLQFLFEYFSETQRNKGNFPGRFSGRQFSNSRSEMNVSTLELGDSALYLCASSPGTAEETQYFGPGTRLLVL.